A single sample is the source of the 18 T cell receptor beta chains below, sequenced in a study of blood T cell repertoires in COVID-19. Some clones are missing from TCRdb's copy, which holds only in-frame ones; the method was immunoSEQ multiplex PCR. The sample contains 200,000 to 250,000 clones, 70% to 90% of which appear only once. Material: peripheral blood. These receptors were collected from a woman in her 30s who had recovered from COVID-19.

Regarding this clone: Other nucleotide sequences from this sample produce the same CDR3. V is TRBV19 and J is TRBJ1-5, with D possibly matching TRBD1 (5 bases). This CDR3 spans 12 amino acids. Trimming cost V 3 bases and J 6 bases, with 6 bases left between them. Per germline, CDR1 LNHDA and CDR2 SQIVND (reference sequence). DNA of the CDR3: TGTGCCAGTAGTATCGGGGGTCAGCCCCAGCATTTT. This translates into CASSIGGQPQHF.

The chain combines TRBV13 with TRBJ2-7; 8 bases map to TRBD1. Per germline, CDR1 PRHDT and CDR2 FYEKMQ (reference sequence). This CDR3 region has 15 residues. V dropped 2 bases and J dropped 6; count of bases not matched to a gene: 9. CDR3 sequence: CASSLSVGQGGEQYF. The CDR3, as DNA: TGTGCCAGCAGCTTATCCGTTGGACAGGGAGGCGAGCAGTACTTC.

The chain recombines TRBV23-1 with TRBJ2-7; TRBD1 matches 9 bases. TRBV23-1 belongs to the ORF category, with a function that is uncertain. The CDR3 length is 17 residues. J gave up 5 bases and V 0 bases, and 11 bases lay outside the gene matches. Here the CDR3 reads CASSQSHRDRELDEQYF. The CDR3 DNA reads as TGCGCCAGCAGTCAATCCCACCGGGACAGGGAACTTGACGAGCAGTACTTC.

CDR3 nucleotide sequence: TGTGCCAGCAGCAAGCGGTCTTTAGGGGCAGGCTTTTTGAACACTGAAGCTTTCTTT. Translated, it gives CASSKRSLGAGFLNTEAFF. The chain employs TRBV21-1 and TRBJ1-1; the tabulated D call, TRBD1, remains unverified against the DNA. TRBV21-1 is noted as a pseudogene. The CDR3 is made up of 19 amino acids.

This clone was detected once. V usage is TRBV10-2 and J usage is TRBJ1-2; D gene uncertain. In germline, CDR1 is WSHSY, CDR2 SAAADI. V lost 6 bases and J lost 2, with 10 bases in between. CDR3 size: 13 residues. CDR3: CASSALENYGYTF. DNA for the CDR3: TGCGCCAGCAGCGCTTTGGAGAACTATGGCTACACCTTC.

This chain uses TRBV12-3 or TRBV12-4 with TRBJ2-1, with D possibly matching TRBD2 (5 bases). The CDR3 is made up of 13 amino acids. V lost 6 bases to trimming and J lost 4 bases, with 10 bases between them. The DNA for the CDR3 is TGTGCCAGCAGGACCGGGATGTACAATGAGCAGTTCTTC. The encoded protein is CASRTGMYNEQFF.

CDR3 residues: CASSVVEGGPTDTQYF. The CDR3 DNA follows: TGTGCCAGCAGCGTAGTGGAGGGGGGGCCAACAGATACGCAGTATTTT. This chain joins TRBV9 and TRBJ2-3, with D maybe TRBD2 (7 bases). The CDR3 runs to 16 residues. V was pared by 0 bases and J by 3 bases, with 14 bases between. Germline assignment: CDR1 SGDLS and CDR2 YYNGEE. The complete variable domain, with remaining parts taken from reference TRBV9 and TRBJ2-3, reads DSGVTQTPKHLITATGQRVTLRCSPRSGDLSVYWYQQSLDQGLQFLIQYYNGEERAKGNILERFSAQQFPDLHSELNLSSLELGDSALYFCASSVVEGGPTDTQYFGPGTRLTVL.

V and J are TRBV18 and TRBJ2-7, with D maybe TRBD1 (5 bases). Germline-derived CDR1 and CDR2 are KGHSH and LQKENI. The CDR3 consists of 15 residues. V was trimmed by 4 bases and J by 0 bases, leaving 13 bases between them. The CDR3 here is CASSLSGAPSYEQYF. CDR3 nucleotide sequence: TGTGCCAGCTCACTGAGTGGGGCGCCCTCCTACGAGCAGTACTTC.

The chain has TRBV7-9 and TRBJ2-7; TRBD1 aligns across 8 bases. CDR1 and CDR2 (germline): SEHNR, FQNEAQ (reference sequence). The length of the CDR3 is 13 residues. J gave up 5 bases and V 3 bases, and 3 bases lay outside the gene matches. The CDR3 region is CASSFRQGNEQYF. Written as DNA, the CDR3 is TGTGCCAGCAGCTTTCGACAGGGGAACGAGCAGTACTTC.

The rearrangement uses TRBV13 and TRBJ2-1; 14 bases match TRBD2. From germline, CDR1 is PRHDT and CDR2 FYEKMQ (reference sequence). J gave up 0 bases and V 8 bases, and 9 bases lay outside the gene matches. CDR3 length: 18 amino acids. CDR3 sequence: CASGTTSGGATSYNEQFF. For the CDR3, the DNA is TGTGCCAGCGGAACGACTAGCGGGGGGGCGACCTCCTACAATGAGCAGTTCTTC. The complete variable domain, with remaining parts taken from reference TRBV13 and TRBJ2-1, reads AAGVIQSPRHLIKEKRETATLKCYPIPRHDTVYWYQQGPGQDPQFLISFYEKMQSDKGSIPDRFSAQQFSDYHSELNMSSLELGDSALYFCASGTTSGGATSYNEQFFGPGTRLTVL.

This clone was seen a handful of times. The chain is built from TRBV3-1 (or the pseudogene TRBV3-2) and TRBJ1-5, with 8 bases identical to TRBD1. The CDR3 extends over 15 amino acids. Germline V lookup: CDR1 LGHDT, CDR2 YNNKEL (reference sequence). The V and J ends lost 1 base and 4 bases, in that order; junction bases with no gene match: 3. CDR3 coding DNA: TGTGCCAGCAGCCAAGGCAGGGGGCCAAATCAGCCCCAGCATTTT. Its protein product is CASSQGRGPNQPQHF.

This clone was picked up a small number of times. The chain couples TRBV9 to TRBJ2-1; 10 nucleotides match TRBD2. The CDR3 extends over 15 amino acids. Trimming took 3 bases from V and 4 from J; bases not matched to a gene: 4. Germline-derived CDR1 and CDR2 are SGDLS and YYNGEE. The CDR3 nucleotides read TGTGCCAGCAGCGGTAGCGGGGGGACGTACAATGAGCAGTTCTTC. The encoded protein is CASSGSGGTYNEQFF.

The rearrangement joins TRBV4-3 to TRBJ2-2; 7 nucleotides agree with TRBD2. J gave up 5 bases and V 4 bases, and 4 bases lay outside the gene matches. The CDR3 is made up of 14 amino acids. The germline V gene has CDR1 LGHNA and CDR2 YSLEER. CDR3 bases: TGCGCCAGCAGCCCGCAGGGAGGGACCGGGGAGCTGTTTTTT. The encoded protein is CASSPQGGTGELFF.

The table lists this clone with a count of one. The J gene is TRBJ2-5, the V gene TRBV5-6; 9 bases are shared with TRBD2. The CDR3 has 14 amino acids. J lost 5 bases, V lost 5 bases, and 7 bases had no gene match. Germline CDR1 SGHDT, CDR2 YYEEEE. The CDR3 region has the DNA TGTGCCAGCAGTTACGGGACTAGCATTGAGACCCAGTACTTC. Protein product: CASSYGTSIETQYF.

The V call is TRBV11-2, the J call TRBJ1-1; D unresolved. V lost 4 bases and J 8 bases, leaving 17 bases between the germline ends. CDR3 length equals 14 residues. CDR1 is SGHAT, CDR2 FQNNGV, per germline. CDR3 amino acids: CASSSSYVGPEAFF. CDR3 DNA sequence: TGTGCCAGCAGCTCTAGCTACGTGGGCCCAGAAGCTTTCTTT.

This clone has a handful of counts. The chain joins TRBV10-1 to TRBJ2-4; D gene uncertain. From germline, CDR1 is WNHNN and CDR2 SYGVQD (reference sequence). Trimming removed 6 bases from V and 7 bases from J, with 13 bases in between. The CDR3 is 13 amino acids. This CDR3 is CASSPGFPNIQYF. CDR3 bases: TGCGCCAGCAGCCCCGGGTTCCCCAACATTCAGTACTTC.

The rearrangement joins TRBV5-1 to TRBJ2-5; TRBD1 matches 9 bases. This CDR3 is 14 amino acids long. CDR1 is SGHRS, CDR2 YFSETQ, per germline. The junction had 5 bases not matched to a gene; V was cut back by 3 bases and J by 5 bases. The CDR3 region is CASSSGTGQETQYF. CDR3 DNA sequence: TGCGCCAGCAGCTCCGGGACAGGGCAGGAGACCCAGTACTTC.

The chain employs TRBV5-1 and TRBJ2-5, with a tentative D call TRBD1 (6 bases). Trimming took off 0 bases at V and 5 bases at J, with 17 bases between the two ends. This CDR3 contains 16 residues. Germline V gene data show CDR1 as SGHRS and CDR2 as YFSETQ. CDR3 nucleotide sequence: TGCGCCAGCAGCTTGGCTAAAGGGGGATCCGGGGAGACCCAGTACTTC. Translated: CASSLAKGGSGETQYF. The whole variable domain, filled in from reference TRBV5-1 and TRBJ2-5, reads KAGVTQTPRYLIKTRGQQVTLSCSPISGHRSVSWYQQTPGQGLQFLFEYFSETQRNKGNFPGRFSGRQFSNSRSEMNVSTLELGDSALYLCASSLAKGGSGETQYFGPGTRLLVL.